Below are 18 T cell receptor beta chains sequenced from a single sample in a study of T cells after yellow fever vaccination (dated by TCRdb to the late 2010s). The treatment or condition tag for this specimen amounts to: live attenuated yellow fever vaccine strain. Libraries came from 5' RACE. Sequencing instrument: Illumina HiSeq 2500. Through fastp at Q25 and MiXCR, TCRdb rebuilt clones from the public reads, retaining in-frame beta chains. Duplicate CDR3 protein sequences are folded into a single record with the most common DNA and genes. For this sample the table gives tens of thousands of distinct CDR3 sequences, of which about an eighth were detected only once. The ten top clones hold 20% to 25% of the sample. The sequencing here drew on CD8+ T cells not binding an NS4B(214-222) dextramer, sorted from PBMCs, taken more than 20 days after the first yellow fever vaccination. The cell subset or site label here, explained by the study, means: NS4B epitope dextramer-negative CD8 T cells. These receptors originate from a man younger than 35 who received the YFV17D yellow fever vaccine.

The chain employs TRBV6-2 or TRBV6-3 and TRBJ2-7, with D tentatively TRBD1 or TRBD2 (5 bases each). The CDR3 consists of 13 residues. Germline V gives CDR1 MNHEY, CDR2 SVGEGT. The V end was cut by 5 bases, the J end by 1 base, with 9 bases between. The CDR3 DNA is TGTGCCAGCAGTGAGGGGTTTTCCTACGAGCAGTACTTC. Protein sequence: CASSEGFSYEQYF.

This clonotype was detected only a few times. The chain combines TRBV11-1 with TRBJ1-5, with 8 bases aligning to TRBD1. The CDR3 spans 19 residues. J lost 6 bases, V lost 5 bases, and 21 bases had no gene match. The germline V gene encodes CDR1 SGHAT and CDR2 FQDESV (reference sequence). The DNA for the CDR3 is TGTGCCAGCAGCACCGGACAGGGACGAAAAGGAGAGGAGGGTCAGCCCCAGCATTTT. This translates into CASSTGQGRKGEEGQPQHF.

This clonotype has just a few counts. The CDR3 sequence is CASSQAPTGELAKNIQYF. CDR3 in DNA: TGTGCCAGCAGCCAAGCGCCGACAGGGGAACTAGCCAAAAACATTCAGTACTTC. This chain uses TRBV4-2 with TRBJ2-4; 8 positions agree with TRBD1. With V trimmed by 1 base and J by 0 bases, 8 bases remained unmatched. The germline CDR1 and CDR2 sequences are LGHNA and YNFKEQ. This CDR3 has 18 residues.

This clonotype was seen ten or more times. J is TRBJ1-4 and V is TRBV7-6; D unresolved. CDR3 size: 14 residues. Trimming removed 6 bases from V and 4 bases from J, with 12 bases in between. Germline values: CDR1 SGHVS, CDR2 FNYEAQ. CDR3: CASSEGSNNEKLFF. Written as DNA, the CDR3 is TGTGCCAGCAGTGAAGGGAGCAATAATGAAAAACTGTTTTTT.

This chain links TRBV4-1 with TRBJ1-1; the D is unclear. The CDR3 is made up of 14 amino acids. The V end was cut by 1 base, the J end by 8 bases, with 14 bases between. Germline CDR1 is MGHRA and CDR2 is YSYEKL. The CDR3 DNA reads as TGCGCCAGCAGCCAAGGAACGGTATCCATCGAAGCTTTCTTT. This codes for CASSQGTVSIEAFF.

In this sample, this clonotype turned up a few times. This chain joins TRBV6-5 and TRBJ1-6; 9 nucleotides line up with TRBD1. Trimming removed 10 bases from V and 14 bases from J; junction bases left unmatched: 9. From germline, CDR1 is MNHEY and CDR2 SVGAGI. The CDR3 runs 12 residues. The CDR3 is CATTSTGGALHF. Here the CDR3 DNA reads TGTGCCACCACCTCGACAGGGGGGGCCCTCCACTTT.

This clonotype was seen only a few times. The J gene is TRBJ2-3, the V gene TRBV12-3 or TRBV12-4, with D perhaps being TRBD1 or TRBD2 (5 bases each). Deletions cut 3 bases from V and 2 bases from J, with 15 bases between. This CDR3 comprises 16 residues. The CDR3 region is CASSFKGAGYTDTQYF. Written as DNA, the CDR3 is TGTGCCAGCAGTTTTAAGGGAGCAGGGTACACAGATACGCAGTATTTT.

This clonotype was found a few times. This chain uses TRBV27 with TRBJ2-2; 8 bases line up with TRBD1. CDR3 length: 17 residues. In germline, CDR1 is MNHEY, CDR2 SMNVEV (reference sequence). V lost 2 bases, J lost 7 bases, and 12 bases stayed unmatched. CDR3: CASSLTDPGQVGGELFF. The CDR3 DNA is TGTGCCAGCAGTTTAACAGACCCGGGACAGGTGGGCGGGGAGCTGTTTTTT.

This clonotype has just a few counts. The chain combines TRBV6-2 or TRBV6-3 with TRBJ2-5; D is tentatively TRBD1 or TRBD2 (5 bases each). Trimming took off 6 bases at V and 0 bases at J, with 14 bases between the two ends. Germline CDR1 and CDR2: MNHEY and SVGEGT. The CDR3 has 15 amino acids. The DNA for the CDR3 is TGTGCCAGCAGAACCGGGACCCTCAACCAAGAGACCCAGTACTTC. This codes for CASRTGTLNQETQYF.

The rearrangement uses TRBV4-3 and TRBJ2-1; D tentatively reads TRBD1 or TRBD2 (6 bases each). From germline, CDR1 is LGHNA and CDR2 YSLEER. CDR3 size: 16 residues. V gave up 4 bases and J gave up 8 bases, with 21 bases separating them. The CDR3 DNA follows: TGCGCCAGCAGCCCCAACAGGGAGGTGGTGGGGCATGAGCAGTTCTTC. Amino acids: CASSPNREVVGHEQFF.

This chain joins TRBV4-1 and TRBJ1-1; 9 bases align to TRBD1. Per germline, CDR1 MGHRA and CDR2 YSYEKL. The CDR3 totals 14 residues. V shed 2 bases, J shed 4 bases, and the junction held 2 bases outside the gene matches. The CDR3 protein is CASSQNRGLTEAFF. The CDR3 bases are TGCGCCAGCAGCCAAAACAGGGGGCTCACTGAAGCTTTCTTT.

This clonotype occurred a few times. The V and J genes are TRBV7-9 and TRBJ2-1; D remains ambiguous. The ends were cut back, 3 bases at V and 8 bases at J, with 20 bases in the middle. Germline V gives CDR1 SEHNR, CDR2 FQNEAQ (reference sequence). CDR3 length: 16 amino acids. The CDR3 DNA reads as TGTGCCAGCAGCTTCCTCCGGGCCTCGGGTGATGATGAGCAGTTCTTC. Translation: CASSFLRASGDDEQFF.

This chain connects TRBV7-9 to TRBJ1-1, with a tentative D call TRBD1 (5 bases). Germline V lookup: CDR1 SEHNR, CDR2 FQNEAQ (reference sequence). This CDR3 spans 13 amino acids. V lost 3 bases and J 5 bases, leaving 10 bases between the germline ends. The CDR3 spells CASSFPGWTEAFF. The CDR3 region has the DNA TGTGCCAGCAGCTTTCCAGGGTGGACTGAAGCTTTCTTT.

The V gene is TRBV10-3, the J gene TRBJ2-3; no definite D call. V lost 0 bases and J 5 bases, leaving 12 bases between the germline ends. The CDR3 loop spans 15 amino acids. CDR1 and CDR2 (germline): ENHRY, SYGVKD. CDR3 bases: TGTGCCATCAGTGAGTCGACGTCAGTGGGAGATACGCAGTATTTT. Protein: CAISESTSVGDTQYF.

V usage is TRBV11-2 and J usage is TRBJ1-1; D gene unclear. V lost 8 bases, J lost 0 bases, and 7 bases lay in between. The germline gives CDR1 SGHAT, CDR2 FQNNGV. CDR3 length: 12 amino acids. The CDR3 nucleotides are TGTGCCAGCGGGGAGGTGAACACTGAAGCTTTCTTT. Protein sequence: CASGEVNTEAFF.

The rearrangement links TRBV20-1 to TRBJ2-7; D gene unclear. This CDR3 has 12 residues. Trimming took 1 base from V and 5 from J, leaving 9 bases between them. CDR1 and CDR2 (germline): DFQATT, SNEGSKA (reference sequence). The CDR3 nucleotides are TGCAGTGCTAGAGGTCACGGCAACGAGCAGTACTTC. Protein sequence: CSARGHGNEQYF.

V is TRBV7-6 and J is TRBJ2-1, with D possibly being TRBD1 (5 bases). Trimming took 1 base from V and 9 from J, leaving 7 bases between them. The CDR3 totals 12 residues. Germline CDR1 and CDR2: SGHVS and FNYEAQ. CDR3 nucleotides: TGTGCCAGCAGCTTAGGGGGCTTTGAGCAGTTCTTC. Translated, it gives CASSLGGFEQFF.

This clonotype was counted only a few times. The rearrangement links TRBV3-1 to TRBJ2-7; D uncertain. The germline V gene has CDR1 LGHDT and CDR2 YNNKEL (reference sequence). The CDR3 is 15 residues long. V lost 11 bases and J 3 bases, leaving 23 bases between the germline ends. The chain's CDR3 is CASSRREELRYEQYF. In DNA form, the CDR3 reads TGTGCCTCCAGCCGACGTGAGGAACTGCGCTACGAGCAGTACTTC.